This TCR beta chain was identified during a study of cytomegalovirus exposure and HLA in healthy donors. Study outcomes and limitations: CMV serostatus was the only recorded immune exposure for donors. The authors excluded some V segments, including TRBV6-2 and TRBV6-3, as indistinguishable.

Germline V gene lookup returns CDR1 LNHDA and CDR2 SQIVND (reference sequence). The V gene end was trimmed by 4 bases and the J gene end by 5 bases; junction bases not matched to a gene: 5. CDR3 size: 13 residues. The PCR was carried out with 60 Vbeta primers and 13 Jbeta primers. Sequencing used immunoSEQ multiplex PCR; TCRdb keeps in-frame clones, though not all of them. This sample yields approximately 100,000 clones, of which 60% to 75% are seen a single time; 11% belongs to the top ten. In the case of this clone: The antigen is not known.

V and J are TRBV19 and TRBJ2-7, with TRBD1 identical over 7 bases. Sequences were obtained from PBMCs. This TCR derives from a man in his forties in good health and CMV-seropositive. As DNA, the CDR3 is TGTGCCAGTAGTAGCGACAGGGCTGACGAGCAGTACTTC. The encoded protein is CASSSDRADEQYF. Full variable domain (remainder filled in from reference TRBV19 and TRBJ2-7): DGGITQSPKYLFRKEGQNVTLSCEQNLNHDAMYWYRQDPGQGLRLIYYSQIVNDFQKGDIAEGYSVSREKKESFPLTVTSAQKNPTAFYLCASSSDRADEQYFGPGTRLTVT.